Below, 4 T cell receptor beta chains from the same sample are listed, as sequenced in a study of T cells in tuberculosis. This sample's time point: new active TB diagnosis, blood taken before or within 7 days of starting treatment. Assay: immunoSEQ multiplex PCR; the TCRdb copy retains only in-frame clones and omits some. The data show around 30,000 clones, 80% to 95% seen once. Sequencing was performed on PBMCs, taken at tuberculosis diagnosis. These receptors originate from an adult with tuberculosis.

This chain connects TRBV4-1 to TRBJ2-3; 9 positions match TRBD2. Trimming took 0 bases from V and 2 from J; bases not matched to a gene: 15. The CDR3 has 20 amino acids. From germline, CDR1 is MGHRA and CDR2 YSYEKL. CDR3 nucleotide sequence: TGCGCCAGCAGCCAAGATAATCGGGGGGAGACTAGCGGATTCACAGATACGCAGTATTTT. As protein: CASSQDNRGETSGFTDTQYF.

Only one count was recorded for this clone. The chain combines TRBV18 with TRBJ2-7, with a possible D match to TRBD1 (5 bases). V gave up 5 bases and J gave up 2 bases, with 13 bases separating them. The CDR3 length is 14 residues. Germline loops: CDR1 KGHSH, CDR2 LQKENI. In DNA form, the CDR3 reads TGTGCCAGCTCATTAGGGGCAGGGACCTACGAGCAGTACTTC. Protein product: CASSLGAGTYEQYF.

The chain recombines TRBV19 with TRBJ2-7; possibly TRBD1 for D (6 bases). V was pared by 8 bases and J by 3 bases, with 14 bases between. The CDR3 contains 13 residues. Germline V gene data show CDR1 as LNHDA and CDR2 as SQIVND (reference sequence). The CDR3 DNA sequence: TGTGCCAGTTCAGACAGGTACTACTACGAGCAGTACTTC. Translation gives CASSDRYYYEQYF.

The genes are TRBV6-1 and TRBJ1-1; 11 bases map to TRBD1. The germline V gene encodes CDR1 MNHNS and CDR2 SASEGT. V lost 1 base to trimming and J lost 10 bases; unmatched junction nucleotides: 5. CDR3 length: 14 amino acids. CDR3 loop: CASSEGTGGIGAFF. CDR3 bases: TGTGCCAGCAGTGAAGGGACAGGGGGCATCGGAGCTTTCTTT.